This record looks at one T cell receptor (beta chain) sequence and its context. The entry originates in a study of blood T cells in healthy people across ages. CDR3 length: 15 residues. Per the germline V gene, CDR1 is MNHNS and CDR2 is SASEGT. With a J-beta primer mix and a sample-barcoded 5' primer, a second PCR ran roughly 6 to 11 cycles. TCRdb reprocessed the 5' RACE reads with MiXCR, giving one entry per CDR3 protein. The sample holds roughly 550,000 distinct CDR3 sequences, 24% seen once. The data were also submitted as part of a second study, on T cells of mothers and their children.

The receptor was isolated from a boy aged 10-17 years in good health. The sequencing sample was made of blood. The chain is built from TRBV6-1 and TRBJ2-5; D might be TRBD1 (5 bases). The DNA matches TRBJ2-7 better at its end, which makes the J call doubtful. CDR3 protein: CASRQTVAGYYEQYF. The DNA for the CDR3 is TGTGCCAGCAGACAGACAGTAGCAGGGTACTACGAGCAGTACTTC.